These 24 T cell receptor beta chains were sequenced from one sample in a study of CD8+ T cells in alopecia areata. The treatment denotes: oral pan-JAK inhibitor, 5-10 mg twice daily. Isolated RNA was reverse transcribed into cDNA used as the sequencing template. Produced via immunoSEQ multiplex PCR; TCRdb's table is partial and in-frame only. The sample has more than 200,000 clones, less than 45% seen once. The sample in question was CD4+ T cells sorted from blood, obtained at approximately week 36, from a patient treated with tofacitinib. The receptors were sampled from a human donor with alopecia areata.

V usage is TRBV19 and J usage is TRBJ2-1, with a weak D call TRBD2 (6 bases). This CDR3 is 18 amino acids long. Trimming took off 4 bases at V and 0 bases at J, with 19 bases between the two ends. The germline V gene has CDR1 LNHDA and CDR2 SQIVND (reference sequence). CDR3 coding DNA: TGTGCCAGTAGTAGAATCCACCCCCCCGGGAGCTCCTACAATGAGCAGTTCTTC. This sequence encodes CASSRIHPPGSSYNEQFF.

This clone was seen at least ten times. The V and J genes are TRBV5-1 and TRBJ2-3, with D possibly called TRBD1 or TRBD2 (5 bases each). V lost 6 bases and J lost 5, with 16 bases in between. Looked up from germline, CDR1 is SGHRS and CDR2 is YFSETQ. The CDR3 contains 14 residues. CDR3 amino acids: CASNPWDGRDTQYF. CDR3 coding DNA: TGCGCCAGCAACCCTTGGGACGGCAGAGATACGCAGTATTTT.

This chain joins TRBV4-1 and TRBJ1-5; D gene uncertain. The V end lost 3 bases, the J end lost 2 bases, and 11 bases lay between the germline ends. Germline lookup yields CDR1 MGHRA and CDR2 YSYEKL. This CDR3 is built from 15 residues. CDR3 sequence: CASSQMVWGNQPQHF. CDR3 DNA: TGCGCCAGCAGCCAGATGGTTTGGGGCAATCAGCCCCAGCATTTT.

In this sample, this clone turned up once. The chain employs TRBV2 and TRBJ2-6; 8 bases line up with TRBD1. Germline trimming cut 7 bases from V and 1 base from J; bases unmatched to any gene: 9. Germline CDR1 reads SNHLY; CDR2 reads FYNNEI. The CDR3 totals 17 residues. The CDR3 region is CASTKGQGVSGANVLTF. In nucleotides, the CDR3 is TGTGCCAGCACCAAAGGACAGGGAGTTTCTGGGGCCAACGTCCTGACTTTC.

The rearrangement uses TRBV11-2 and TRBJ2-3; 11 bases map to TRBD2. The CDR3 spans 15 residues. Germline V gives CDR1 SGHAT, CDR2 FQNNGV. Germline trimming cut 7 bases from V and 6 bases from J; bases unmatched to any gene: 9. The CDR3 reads CASKGLAAWGDTQYF. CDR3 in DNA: TGTGCCAGCAAGGGACTAGCGGCCTGGGGCGATACGCAGTATTTT. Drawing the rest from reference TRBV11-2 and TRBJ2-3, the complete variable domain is EAGVAQSPRYKIIEKRQSVAFWCNPISGHATLYWYQQILGQGPKLLIQFQNNGVVDDSQLPKDRFSAERLKGVDSTLKIQPAKLEDSAVYLCASKGLAAWGDTQYFGPGTRLTVL.

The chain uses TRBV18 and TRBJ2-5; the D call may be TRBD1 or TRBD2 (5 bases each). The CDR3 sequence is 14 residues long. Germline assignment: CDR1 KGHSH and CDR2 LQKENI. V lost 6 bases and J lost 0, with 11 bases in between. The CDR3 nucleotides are TGTGCCAGCTCGGCCGGGACGCACCAAGAGACCCAGTACTTC. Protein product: CASSAGTHQETQYF.

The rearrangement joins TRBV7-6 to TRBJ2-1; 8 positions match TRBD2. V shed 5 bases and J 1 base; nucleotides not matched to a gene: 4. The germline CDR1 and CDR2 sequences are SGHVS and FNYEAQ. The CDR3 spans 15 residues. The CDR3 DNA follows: TGTGCCAGCAGCAAACTAGCGGAGTCCTACAATGAGCAGTTCTTC. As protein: CASSKLAESYNEQFF.

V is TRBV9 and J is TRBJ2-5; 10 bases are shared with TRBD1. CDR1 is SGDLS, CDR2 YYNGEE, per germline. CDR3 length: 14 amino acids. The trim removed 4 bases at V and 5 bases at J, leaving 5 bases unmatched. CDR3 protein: CASSQGQGRETQYF. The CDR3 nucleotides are TGTGCCAGCAGCCAGGGACAGGGGCGGGAGACCCAGTACTTC.

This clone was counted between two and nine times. The CDR3 loop is CASSMRQLSTQYF. In DNA form, the CDR3 reads TGTGCCAGCAGCATGAGACAGCTTTCTACGCAGTATTTT. This sequence joins TRBV11-1 and TRBJ2-3, with TRBD1 as a possible D gene (5 bases). Germline CDR1 is SGHAT and CDR2 is FQDESV (reference sequence). This CDR3 has 13 amino acids. Trimming cost V 5 bases and J 8 bases, with 14 bases left between them.

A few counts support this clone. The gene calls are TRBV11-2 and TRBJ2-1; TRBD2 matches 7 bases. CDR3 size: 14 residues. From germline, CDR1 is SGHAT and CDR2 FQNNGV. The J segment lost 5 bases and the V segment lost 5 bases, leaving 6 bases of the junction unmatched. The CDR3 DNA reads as TGTGCCAGCAGCATACCGGGAGGTGACAATGAGCAGTTCTTC. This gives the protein CASSIPGGDNEQFF. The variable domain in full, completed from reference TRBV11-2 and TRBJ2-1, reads EAGVAQSPRYKIIEKRQSVAFWCNPISGHATLYWYQQILGQGPKLLIQFQNNGVVDDSQLPKDRFSAERLKGVDSTLKIQPAKLEDSAVYLCASSIPGGDNEQFFGPGTRLTVL.

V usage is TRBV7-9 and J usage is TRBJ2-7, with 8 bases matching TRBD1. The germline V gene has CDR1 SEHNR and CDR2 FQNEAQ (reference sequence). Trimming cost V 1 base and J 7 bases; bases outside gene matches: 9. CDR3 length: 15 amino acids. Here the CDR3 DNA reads TGTGCCAGCAGCTTAGTTGGGACAGGTGTCGAAGAGCAGTACTTC. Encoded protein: CASSLVGTGVEEQYF.

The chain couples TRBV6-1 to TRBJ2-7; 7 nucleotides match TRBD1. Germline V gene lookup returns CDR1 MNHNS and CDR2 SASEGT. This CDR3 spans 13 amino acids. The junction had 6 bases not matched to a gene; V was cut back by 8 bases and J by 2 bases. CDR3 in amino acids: CASATGVAYEQYF. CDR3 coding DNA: TGTGCCAGCGCCACAGGGGTGGCCTACGAGCAGTACTTC.

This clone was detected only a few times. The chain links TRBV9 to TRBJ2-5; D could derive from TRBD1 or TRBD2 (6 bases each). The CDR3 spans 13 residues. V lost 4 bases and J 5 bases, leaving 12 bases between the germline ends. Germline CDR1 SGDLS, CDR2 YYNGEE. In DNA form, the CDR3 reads TGTGCCAGCAGCAAAGGGGGAGGCGAGACCCAGTACTTC. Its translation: CASSKGGGETQYF.

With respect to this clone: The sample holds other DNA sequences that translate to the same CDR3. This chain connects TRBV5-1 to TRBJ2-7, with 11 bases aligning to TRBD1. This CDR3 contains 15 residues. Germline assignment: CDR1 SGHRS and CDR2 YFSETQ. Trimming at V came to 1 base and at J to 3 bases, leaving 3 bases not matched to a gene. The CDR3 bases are TGCGCCAGCAGCTTGAGGACAGGGGGCGACTACGAGCAGTACTTC. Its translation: CASSLRTGGDYEQYF.

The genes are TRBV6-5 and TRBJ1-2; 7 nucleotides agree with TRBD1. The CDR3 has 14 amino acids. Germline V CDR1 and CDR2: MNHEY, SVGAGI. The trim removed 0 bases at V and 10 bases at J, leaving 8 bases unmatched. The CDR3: CASSYSRDRLLYTF. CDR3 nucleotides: TGTGCCAGCAGTTACTCCCGGGACAGACTACTCTACACCTTC.

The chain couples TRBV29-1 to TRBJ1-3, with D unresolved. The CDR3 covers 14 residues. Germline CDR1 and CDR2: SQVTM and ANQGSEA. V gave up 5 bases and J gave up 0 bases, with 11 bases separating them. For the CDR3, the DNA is TGCAGCGTTCTGGCGCAACGCTCTGGAAACACCATATATTTT. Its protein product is CSVLAQRSGNTIYF.

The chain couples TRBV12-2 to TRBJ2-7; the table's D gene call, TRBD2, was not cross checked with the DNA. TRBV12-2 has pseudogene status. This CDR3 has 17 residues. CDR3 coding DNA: TGTGCAAGTCGCCCGAGGGGACTAGCGGGGAGCCCCTACGAGCAGTACTTC. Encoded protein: CASRPRGLAGSPYEQYF.

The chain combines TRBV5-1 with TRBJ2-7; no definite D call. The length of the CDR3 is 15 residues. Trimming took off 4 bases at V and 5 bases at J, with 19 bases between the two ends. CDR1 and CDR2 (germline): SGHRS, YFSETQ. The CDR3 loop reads CASSPPLGPNDEQYF. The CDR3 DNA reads TGCGCCAGCAGCCCCCCGCTGGGCCCCAACGACGAGCAGTACTTC. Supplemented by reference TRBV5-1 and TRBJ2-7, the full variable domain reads KAGVTQTPRYLIKTRGQQVTLSCSPISGHRSVSWYQQTPGQGLQFLFEYFSETQRNKGNFPGRFSGRQFSNSRSEMNVSTLELGDSALYLCASSPPLGPNDEQYFGPGTRLTVT.

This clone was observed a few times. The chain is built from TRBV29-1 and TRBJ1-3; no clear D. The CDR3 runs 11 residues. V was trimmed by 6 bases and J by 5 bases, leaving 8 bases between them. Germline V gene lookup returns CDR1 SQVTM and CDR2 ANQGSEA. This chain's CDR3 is CSVGMRNTIYF. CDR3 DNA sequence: TGCAGCGTGGGAATGAGAAACACCATATATTTT.

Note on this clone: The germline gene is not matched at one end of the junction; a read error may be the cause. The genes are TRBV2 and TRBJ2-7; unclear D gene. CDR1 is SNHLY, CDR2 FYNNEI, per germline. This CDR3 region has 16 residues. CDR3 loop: CASSEGRLTYAYEQYF. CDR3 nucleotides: TGTGCCAGCAGCGAAGGACGGTTGACCTACGCCTACGAGCAGTACTTC.

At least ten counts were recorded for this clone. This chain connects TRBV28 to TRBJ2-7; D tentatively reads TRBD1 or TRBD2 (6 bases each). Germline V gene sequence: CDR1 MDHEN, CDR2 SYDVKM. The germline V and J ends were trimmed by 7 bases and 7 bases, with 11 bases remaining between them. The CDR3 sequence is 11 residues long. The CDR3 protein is CASTTGREQYF. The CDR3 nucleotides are TGTGCCAGCACCACAGGGAGGGAGCAGTACTTC.

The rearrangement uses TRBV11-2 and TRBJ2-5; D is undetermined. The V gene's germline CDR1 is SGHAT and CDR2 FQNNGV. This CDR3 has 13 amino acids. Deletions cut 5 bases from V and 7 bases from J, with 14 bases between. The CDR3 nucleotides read TGTGCCAGCAGCCCCACCAACGCAGGGACCCAGTACTTC. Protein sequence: CASSPTNAGTQYF.

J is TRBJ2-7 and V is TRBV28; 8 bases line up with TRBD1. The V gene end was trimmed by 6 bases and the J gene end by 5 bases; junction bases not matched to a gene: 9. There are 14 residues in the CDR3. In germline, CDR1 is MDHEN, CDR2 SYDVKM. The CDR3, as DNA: TGTGCCAGCAGCACTGGGACAGGAGGGAACGAGCAGTACTTC. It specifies CASSTGTGGNEQYF.

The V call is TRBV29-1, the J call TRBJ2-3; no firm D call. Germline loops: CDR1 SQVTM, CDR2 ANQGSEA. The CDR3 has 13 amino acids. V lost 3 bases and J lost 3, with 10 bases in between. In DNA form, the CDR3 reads TGCAGCGTTGATGGGTTAGGAACAGATACGCAGTATTTT. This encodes CSVDGLGTDTQYF.